Shown below are 19 T cell receptor beta chains from a single sample sequenced in a study of blood T cell repertoires in COVID-19. The table came from immunoSEQ multiplex PCR; TCRdb's copy has only in-frame clones and leaves some out. The table includes 60,000 or so clones, 65% to 90% detected once. The sample comprised peripheral blood. The receptors shown here come from a human donor in a cohort sampled during active COVID-19.

The CDR3 nucleotides are TGTGCCGCAAAGACGGAGACCTACGAGCAGTACTTC. It is translated as CAAKTETYEQYF. The chain recombines TRBV2 with TRBJ2-7, with D uncertain. This CDR3 is 12 amino acids long. V was shortened by 11 bases and J by 2 bases, with 13 bases between the two germline ends. CDR1 is SNHLY and CDR2 is FYNNEI in the germline V gene. The full variable domain, its missing parts supplied by reference TRBV2 and TRBJ2-7, is EPEVTQTPSHQVTQMGQEVILRCVPISNHLYFYWYRQILGQKVEFLVSFYNNEISEKSEIFDDQFSVERPDGSNFTLKIRSTKLEDSAMYFCAAKTETYEQYFGPGTRLTVT.

The DNA of the CDR3 is TGTGCCAGCAGCCCGCGAGTCCTACTAGCGGGGGGGGTCACAGATACGCAGTATTTT. This codes for CASSPRVLLAGGVTDTQYF. J is TRBJ2-3 and V is TRBV7-2; 13 bases fit TRBD2. In germline, CDR1 is SGHTA, CDR2 FQGNSA. J lost 2 bases, V lost 5 bases, and 13 bases had no gene match. CDR3 length: 19 residues.

The genes are TRBV2 and TRBJ1-2; tentatively, D is TRBD1 (5 bases). The CDR3 extends over 13 amino acids. The germline gives CDR1 SNHLY, CDR2 FYNNEI. V lost 8 bases to trimming and J lost 7 bases, with 17 bases between them. The CDR3 nucleotides read TGTGCCAGCGTCGGGGGGTGGAGTGTTGGCTACACCTTC. Its translation: CASVGGWSVGYTF.

J is TRBJ1-4 and V is TRBV6-6, with D unresolved. CDR1 MNHNY and CDR2 SVGAGI come from the germline V gene (reference sequence). The CDR3 covers 15 residues. V shed 5 bases and J shed 12 bases, with 22 bases lying between them. CDR3 coding DNA: TGTGCCAGCAGTCGTCTAGGTCGGGTTCGGCGGGAACTGTTTTTT. Residues: CASSRLGRVRRELFF.

The chain carries TRBV3-1 (or the pseudogene TRBV3-2) and TRBJ2-5; perhaps TRBD2 as D (7 bases). The CDR3 spans 14 residues. V dropped 2 bases and J dropped 5 bases, with 12 bases sitting between them. Germline V gene data show CDR1 as LGHDT and CDR2 as YNNKEL (reference sequence). This chain's CDR3 is CASSQRGGEETQYF. The CDR3, as DNA: TGTGCCAGCAGCCAAAGGGGGGGCGAGGAGACCCAGTACTTC.

This chain uses TRBV6-5 with TRBJ2-2, with D perhaps TRBD2 (6 bases). The CDR3 runs to 11 residues. Germline loops: CDR1 MNHEY, CDR2 SVGAGI. V lost 8 bases and J 5 bases, leaving 6 bases between the germline ends. The DNA of the CDR3 is TGTGCCAGCGGAGGGACCGGGGAGCTGTTTTTT. Its translation is CASGGTGELFF.

This chain links TRBV5-1 with TRBJ1-4; D may be TRBD1 (6 bases). V was cut by 0 bases and J by 3 bases, with 12 bases left in between. Germline V gene sequence: CDR1 SGHRS, CDR2 YFSETQ. The CDR3 has 16 amino acids. CDR3 region: CASSLGGGRPNEKLFF. The CDR3, as DNA: TGCGCCAGCAGCTTGGGCGGGGGCCGTCCTAATGAAAAACTGTTTTTT.

The chain is built from TRBV5-1 and TRBJ2-1, with 9 bases matching TRBD1. This CDR3 has 17 amino acids. Per the germline V gene, CDR1 is SGHRS and CDR2 is YFSETQ. The junction had 10 bases not matched to a gene; V was cut back by 1 base and J by 5 bases. DNA of the CDR3: TGCGCCAGCAGCTTGCGGAAGTTCGGGACAGGGAACAATGAGCAGTTCTTC. It encodes CASSLRKFGTGNNEQFF.

The CDR3 bases are TGCGCCAGCAGCTTGGGAGACAGGGACGGTGAAAAACTGTTTTTT. Protein: CASSLGDRDGEKLFF. The chain joins TRBV5-1 to TRBJ1-4; 7 bases agree with TRBD1. Germline CDR1 is SGHRS and CDR2 is YFSETQ. Trimming removed 0 bases from V and 7 bases from J; junction bases left unmatched: 6. CDR3 length: 15 residues.

This chain uses TRBV7-2 with TRBJ2-1; 7 bases are a match to TRBD2. This CDR3 contains 17 residues. The J segment lost 3 bases and the V segment lost 5 bases, leaving 13 bases of the junction unmatched. CDR1 and CDR2 from the germline V gene are SGHTA and FQGNSA. The CDR3 region is CASSAQLAVLLYNEQFF. As DNA, the CDR3 is TGTGCCAGCAGCGCGCAGCTAGCGGTGCTCCTCTACAATGAGCAGTTCTTC.

CDR3 protein: CGVGGGADTQYF. CDR3 DNA: TGTGGAGTCGGCGGGGGGGCGGATACGCAGTATTTT. The chain uses TRBV30 and TRBJ2-3; 9 positions match TRBD2. Germline V lookup: CDR1 GTSNPN, CDR2 SVGIG (reference sequence). The CDR3 consists of 12 residues.

This chain uses TRBV9 with TRBJ1-4; 7 nucleotides match TRBD1. V lost 3 bases, J lost 8 bases, and 16 bases stayed unmatched. Germline CDR1 SGDLS, CDR2 YYNGEE. The CDR3 consists of 17 residues. The CDR3, as DNA: TGTGCCAGCAGCGGACAGGACGTCTACAGGGGATCGGAAAAACTGTTTTTT. It codes for CASSGQDVYRGSEKLFF.

V and J are TRBV7-9 and TRBJ1-2; 7 bases line up with TRBD1. Germline CDR1 and CDR2: SEHNR and FQNEAQ (reference sequence). With V trimmed by 4 bases and J by 4 bases, 3 bases remained unmatched. The CDR3 has 13 amino acids. CDR3 in DNA: TGTGCCAGCAGCTCCAGGGGGTCCTATGGCTACACCTTC. Translation: CASSSRGSYGYTF.

The genes are TRBV6-6 and TRBJ2-2, with 7 bases aligning to TRBD1. The V and J ends lost 5 bases and 0 bases, in that order; junction bases with no gene match: 6. CDR3 length: 16 amino acids. Germline assignment: CDR1 MNHNY and CDR2 SVGAGI (reference sequence). The CDR3 DNA reads as TGTGCCAGCAGTCCTAGACAGGGTGCGAACACCGGGGAGCTGTTTTTT. Its protein is CASSPRQGANTGELFF.

V usage is TRBV24-1 and J usage is TRBJ2-1; D remains ambiguous. Per the germline V gene, CDR1 is KGHDR and CDR2 is SFDVKD. V lost 0 bases, J lost 6 bases, and 14 bases lay in between. CDR3 length: 16 residues. The CDR3 DNA follows: TGTGCCACCAGTGATTTGCATTCGCCGAAACTCAATGAGCAGTTCTTC. Translated: CATSDLHSPKLNEQFF.

This clone was detected only a few times. The V gene is TRBV19, the J gene TRBJ1-5, with 11 bases identical to TRBD1. Germline V gene data show CDR1 as LNHDA and CDR2 as SQIVND (reference sequence). The CDR3 loop spans 15 amino acids. V was pared by 5 bases and J by 9 bases, with 9 bases of the junction left unmatched. Here the CDR3 DNA reads TGTGCCAGTAGTGCGCCGGGACAGGGGGGAGTGCCCCAGCATTTT. It encodes CASSAPGQGGVPQHF.

The J gene is TRBJ1-2, the V gene TRBV2; 8 positions agree with TRBD1. Germline V gene sequence: CDR1 SNHLY, CDR2 FYNNEI. The CDR3 contains 13 residues. J was trimmed by 7 bases and V by 5 bases; bases with no gene match: 6. CDR3 sequence: CASSSRQGFGYTF. CDR3 DNA sequence: TGTGCCAGCAGTTCCAGACAGGGGTTTGGCTACACCTTC.

The chain carries TRBV14 and TRBJ1-1, with TRBD1 as a possible D gene (5 bases). The CDR3 loop spans 14 amino acids. Germline V CDR1 and CDR2: SGHDN, FVKESK. The V gene lost 1 base and the J gene lost 9 bases, with 15 bases spanning the gap. In DNA form, the CDR3 reads TGTGCCAGCAGCCAAGTCGGGTGGGGGGAGCAAGCTTTCTTT. It specifies CASSQVGWGEQAFF. The variable domain in full, completed from reference TRBV14 and TRBJ1-1, reads EAGVTQFPSHSVIEKGQTVTLRCDPISGHDNLYWYRRVMGKEIKFLLHFVKESKQDESGMPNNRFLAERTGGTYSTLKVQPAELEDSGVYFCASSQVGWGEQAFFGQGTRLTVV.

The V call is TRBV25-1, the J call TRBJ2-3, with 7 bases matching TRBD2. The CDR3 loop spans 16 amino acids. From germline, CDR1 is MGHDK and CDR2 SYGVNS. The V segment lost 3 bases and the J segment 0 bases; nucleotides outside the gene matches: 6. The CDR3 nucleotides are TGTGCCAGCAGTGATCCGGCGGGGGTGAGCACAGATACGCAGTATTTT. This gives the protein CASSDPAGVSTDTQYF.